What follows are 7 T cell receptor beta chains derived from one specimen sequenced in a study of graft-versus-host responses after intestinal transplantation. Labeling with CFSE marked 200,000 responder cells, which were plated with 200,000 irradiated, violet-dye-labeled stimulator cells. The method was immunoSEQ multiplex PCR; TCRdb's version includes in-frame clones alone and lacks a portion of them. The data hold about 2,200 clones, with roughly 38% observed a single time. The sample here was alloreactive CD8+ T cells from a mixed lymphocyte reaction culture, taken before transplantation. Regarding subset: CFSE-low proliferating T cells sorted from roughly six-day pre-transplant mixed lymphocyte reaction (GvH or HvG direction). The receptors were sampled from a human patient who was an organ donor for intestinal transplantation.

The chain is built from TRBV5-1 and TRBJ2-1, with a possible D match to TRBD1 (5 bases). Trimming cost V 1 base and J 8 bases, with 16 bases left between them. CDR3 length: 15 amino acids. Germline V lookup: CDR1 SGHRS, CDR2 YFSETQ. CDR3: CASSLTGRYFDEQFF. Written as DNA, the CDR3 is TGCGCCAGCAGCTTGACAGGTAGATATTTCGATGAGCAGTTCTTC.

The chain carries TRBV7-9 and TRBJ1-6, with TRBD1 matching 7 bases. Germline CDR1 is SEHNR and CDR2 is FQNEAQ (reference sequence). The CDR3 runs 14 residues. J was trimmed by 7 bases and V by 1 base; bases with no gene match: 1. The DNA of the CDR3 is TGTGCCAGCAGCTTAGAAGGGGGCAATTCACCCCTCCACTTT. Its protein is CASSLEGGNSPLHF.

The gene calls are TRBV7-3 and TRBJ1-1; TRBD1 matches 7 bases. The CDR3 is 15 amino acids. Germline trimming cut 3 bases from V and 3 bases from J; bases unmatched to any gene: 7. Germline V gene data show CDR1 as SGHTA and CDR2 as FQGTGA. Here the CDR3 reads CASSLTGTVDTEAFF. As DNA, the CDR3 is TGTGCCAGCAGCTTGACCGGGACAGTGGACACTGAAGCTTTCTTT.

Of note for this clone: At one end, the junction sequence differs from germline, possibly due to a read error. The chain joins TRBV6-9 to TRBJ1-1; the D is unclear. The CDR3 contains 13 residues. Per the germline V gene, CDR1 is MNHGY and CDR2 is SVAAGI. The CDR3 here is CASSVSMNTEAFF. The CDR3 nucleotides read TGCGCCAGCAGTGTCTCGATGAACACTGAAGCTTTCTTT.

CDR3 sequence reads: CASSESIGSQETQYF. The CDR3 DNA reads TGTGCCAGCAGTGAAAGTATTGGCAGCCAAGAGACCCAGTACTTC. The rearrangement uses TRBV6-9 and TRBJ2-5, with D unclear. Looked up from germline, CDR1 is MNHGY and CDR2 is SVAAGI. The CDR3 length is 15 residues. Trimming left V 5 bases short and J 1 base short, with 14 bases between.

The gene calls are TRBV11-2 and TRBJ1-6; no clear D. The V and J ends lost 5 bases and 9 bases respectively, with 23 bases between them. Germline values: CDR1 SGHAT, CDR2 FQNNGV. The length of the CDR3 is 17 residues. CDR3 in amino acids: CASSTYIGFGYGSPLHF. The CDR3 DNA follows: TGTGCCAGCAGCACTTATATAGGGTTCGGGTATGGTTCACCCCTCCACTTT.

The chain uses TRBV5-6 and TRBJ1-1, with TRBD1 identical over 9 bases. Unmatched junction bases numbered 13, after V lost 0 bases and J lost 4 bases. CDR3 length: 18 residues. CDR1 SGHDT and CDR2 YYEEEE come from the germline V gene. The CDR3 protein is CASSLAGGTGRLGTEAFF. The CDR3 coding sequence is TGTGCCAGCAGCTTGGCCGGGGGGACAGGGAGATTGGGCACTGAAGCTTTCTTT. Combining the CDR3 with reference TRBV5-6 and TRBJ1-1 gives the whole variable domain DAGVTQSPTHLIKTRGQQVTLRCSPKSGHDTVSWYQQALGQGPQFIFQYYEEEERQRGNFPDRFSGHQFPNYSSELNVNALLLGDSALYLCASSLAGGTGRLGTEAFFGQGTRLTVV.